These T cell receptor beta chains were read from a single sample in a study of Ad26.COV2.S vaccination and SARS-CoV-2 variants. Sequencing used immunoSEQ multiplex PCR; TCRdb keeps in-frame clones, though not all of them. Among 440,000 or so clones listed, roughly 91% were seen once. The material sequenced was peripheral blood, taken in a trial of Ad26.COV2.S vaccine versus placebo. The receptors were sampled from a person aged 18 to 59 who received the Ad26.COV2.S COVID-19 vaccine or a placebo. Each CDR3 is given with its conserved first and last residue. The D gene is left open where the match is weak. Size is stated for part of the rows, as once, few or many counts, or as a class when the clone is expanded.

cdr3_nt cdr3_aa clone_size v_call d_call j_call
TGTGCCAGCAGCAAATTAGCGGGAGGTTACACCGGGGAGCTGTTTTTT CASSKLAGGYTGELFF - TRBV5-6 TRBD2 TRBJ2-2
TGTGCCAGCAGCTTAGGGGGAATGCGAGGCTACACCTTC CASSLGGMRGYTF - TRBV7-3 - TRBJ1-2
TGTGCCAGCTCACCACCGTTGGACGGAATTCAAGAGACCCAGTACTTC CASSPPLDGIQETQYF - TRBV18 - TRBJ2-5
TGTGCCAGCAGTTTACGGACAGGGAAGAACGGCTACACCTTC CASSLRTGKNGYTF - TRBV2 TRBD1 TRBJ1-2
TGTGCCAGCAGCTTATTGTCGGGACTACCCTACAATGAGCAGTTCTTC CASSLLSGLPYNEQFF - TRBV7-2 TRBD2 TRBJ2-1
TGTGCCAGCAGCGTAGCTCCTAGCGGATCCTACGAGCAGTACTTC CASSVAPSGSYEQYF - TRBV9 TRBD2 TRBJ2-7
TGCAGTGCTAGTCCTTACCCGAGCGGGAGAAAGGGCGAGCAGTACTTC CSASPYPSGRKGEQYF - TRBV20-1 TRBD2 TRBJ2-7
TGTGCCAGCAGTCCTACCGACAGAAGCTCCTACAATGAGCAGTTCTTC CASSPTDRSSYNEQFF - TRBV7-9 - TRBJ2-1
TGTGCCAGCAGTGGACAGGGGAGGCCCGGGGAGCTGTTTTTT CASSGQGRPGELFF - TRBV9 TRBD1 TRBJ2-2
TGTGCCAGCAGCCCGCGACAGGGACCCTACGAGCAGTACTTC CASSPRQGPYEQYF - TRBV7-2 TRBD1 TRBJ2-7
TGTGCCAGCAGCTTTTCGACAGGCCCAGCCTACGAGCAGTACTTC CASSFSTGPAYEQYF - TRBV5-6 - TRBJ2-7
TGCGCCAGCAGCCAAGATCTTGGGGGGCGCGCCGGGGAGCTGTTTTTT CASSQDLGGRAGELFF - TRBV4-3 - TRBJ2-2
TGTGCCAGCAGTTTGCTGGAACTCGGCGAGCAGTACTTC CASSLLELGEQYF - TRBV28 - TRBJ2-7
TGTGCCATCAGTGACCAGACAGGGACCCCCTACAATGAGCAGTTCTTC CAISDQTGTPYNEQFF once TRBV10-3 TRBD1 TRBJ2-1
TGTGCCAGCAGTTCAGGACTAGCGGGAGGAACTTTAGAGACCCAGTACTTC CASSSGLAGGTLETQYF - TRBV5-5 TRBD2 TRBJ2-5
TGCACCAGCAGCCAAGAGTGGCAGGGTCTTTACAATGAGCAGTTCTTC CTSSQEWQGLYNEQFF - TRBV4-3 - TRBJ2-1
TGCGCCAGCAGCCAAGGGGGGGATAGAAAAAATACGCAGTATTTT CASSQGGDRKNTQYF - TRBV4-3 - TRBJ2-3
TGTGCCAGCAGTTTCGGGACAGTGGAGCAGTACTTC CASSFGTVEQYF few TRBV12-3/TRBV12-4 TRBD1 TRBJ2-7
TGTGCCAGCAGCCCAGACGGGGGCGCGAGGAATCAGCCCCAGCATTTT CASSPDGGARNQPQHF - TRBV7-9 - TRBJ1-5
TGTGCCAGCAGCTTAGGGGTGACTGGGGGGATCTACAATGAGCAGTTCTTC CASSLGVTGGIYNEQFF - TRBV11-2 - TRBJ2-1
TGTGCCAGCAACAGAGGACAGGGAAGCTCTGGAAACACCATATATTTT CASNRGQGSSGNTIYF - TRBV7-9 TRBD1 TRBJ1-3
TGTGCCAGCAGAACCTCACTAGCGGCAGGTGAGCAGTTCTTC CASRTSLAAGEQFF - TRBV5-4 TRBD2 TRBJ2-1
TGTGCCAGCAGCTTAGCGAGCGCCTGGGCTGACTATGGCTACACCTTC CASSLASAWADYGYTF - TRBV7-9 - TRBJ1-2
TGTGCCAGCAGCCTGGGACGGACCGAAGAGACCCAGTACTTC CASSLGRTEETQYF - TRBV5-4 - TRBJ2-5
TGTGCCAGCAGCTTGAGCAGGACCTCTAACTATGGCTACACCTTC CASSLSRTSNYGYTF - TRBV5-5 - TRBJ1-2
TGTGCCAGCAGCCAGTTTGGGACCTACCAAGAGACCCAGTACTTC CASSQFGTYQETQYF once TRBV14 - TRBJ2-5
TGTGCCAGCAGCCCACAGGGGGTGAGCACAGATACGCAGTATTTT CASSPQGVSTDTQYF once TRBV7-6 TRBD1 TRBJ2-3
TGCAGCGGGACGGATAGCTATGGCTACACCTTC CSGTDSYGYTF - TRBV29-1 - TRBJ1-2
TGCGCCAGCAGCTTGGGGACAGGGTTTGGCGAGACCCAGTACTTC CASSLGTGFGETQYF - TRBV5-1 TRBD1 TRBJ2-5
TGTGCCAGCAGCTTAGGCTCGACAGGGGCGAACACTGAAGCTTTCTTT CASSLGSTGANTEAFF few TRBV7-9 TRBD1 TRBJ1-1
TGTGCCATCAGTGAGTACGCGGGAGATTCCGGGGAGCTGTTTTTT CAISEYAGDSGELFF - TRBV10-3 TRBD2 TRBJ2-2
TGTGCCACCAGTGATCGACAGTTGTCCTATGGCTACACCTTC CATSDRQLSYGYTF - TRBV24-1 - TRBJ1-2
TGCAGCGTTGACAGGCTAGCGGGAGGGCCGAGGAATGAGCAGTTCTTC CSVDRLAGGPRNEQFF - TRBV29-1 TRBD2 TRBJ2-1
TGTGCCAGCAGCCGCCTAGTACTATCTGGCGAGCAGTACTTC CASSRLVLSGEQYF many TRBV7-8 - TRBJ2-7
TGTGCCAGCAGCTCGGACTACTCCTACGAGCAGTACTTC CASSSDYSYEQYF - TRBV11-2 - TRBJ2-7
TGTGCCAGCAGTTACCCCCGTAAGAAAGTGCCCAATGAGCAGTTCTTC CASSYPRKKVPNEQFF - TRBV6-6 - TRBJ2-1
TGTGCCAGCAGCAGAGGGACTAGCGGGTATCTCTACGAGCAGTACTTC CASSRGTSGYLYEQYF - TRBV5-4 TRBD2 TRBJ2-7
TGTGCCAGCAGTTACTTCTCCCAGGGGAGTGAAAAACTGTTTTTT CASSYFSQGSEKLFF - TRBV6-5 - TRBJ1-4
TGTGCCAGCAGTTACCCGGGACAGAGGGGCAACGAGCAGTACTTC CASSYPGQRGNEQYF - TRBV6-2/TRBV6-3 TRBD1 TRBJ2-7
TGTGCCAGCAGCTCGAACACCGGGGAGCTGTTTTTT CASSSNTGELFF - TRBV5-4 - TRBJ2-2
TGTGCCAGCAGTTACAGACTAGCGAGCGAGCAGTACTTC CASSYRLASEQYF - TRBV6-5 TRBD2 TRBJ2-7
TGTGCCAGCAGTGTTAGAGGGGAGACCCAGTACTTC CASSVRGETQYF - TRBV2 - TRBJ2-5
TGTGCCAGCAGCCAAGATCCCGACAGTGATAATCAGCCCCAGCATTTT CASSQDPDSDNQPQHF - TRBV14 - TRBJ1-5
TGCGCCAGCAGCCCGGACAGCTCCTACAATGAGCAGTTCTTC CASSPDSSYNEQFF - TRBV5-1 - TRBJ2-1
TGTGCCAGCAGCCCCCTCCTGCGCTACGAGCAGTACTTC CASSPLLRYEQYF - TRBV3-1/TRBV3-2 - TRBJ2-7
TGTGCCAGCAGCTTAGGACTGGGTCGGGAGCTGTTTTTT CASSLGLGRELFF - TRBV7-8 - TRBJ2-2
TGTGCCATCAGCGACAGGACTGGAAACACCATATATTTT CAISDRTGNTIYF - TRBV10-3 - TRBJ1-3
TGTGCCATCAGTGATGGGGCAGGGGATGGCTACACCTTC CAISDGAGDGYTF - TRBV10-3 - TRBJ1-2
TGTGCCACCTCGGACAGAGAGGTATTAGTAGATACGCAGTATTTT CATSDREVLVDTQYF once TRBV24-1 - TRBJ2-3